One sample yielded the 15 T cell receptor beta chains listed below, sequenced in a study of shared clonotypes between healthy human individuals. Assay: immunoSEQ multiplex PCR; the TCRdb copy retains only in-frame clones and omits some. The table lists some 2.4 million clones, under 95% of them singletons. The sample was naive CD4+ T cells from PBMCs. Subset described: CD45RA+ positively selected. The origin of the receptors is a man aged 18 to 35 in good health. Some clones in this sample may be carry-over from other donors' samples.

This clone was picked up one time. CDR3 in amino acids: CASYGWGTIYEQYF. CDR3 bases: TGTGCCAGCTACGGGTGGGGGACGATCTACGAGCAGTACTTC. The chain is built from TRBV28 and TRBJ2-7; D may correspond to TRBD1 or TRBD2 (5 bases each). CDR1 is MDHEN and CDR2 is SYDVKM in the germline V gene. V was trimmed by 8 bases and J by 3 bases, leaving 17 bases between them. This CDR3 has 14 residues.

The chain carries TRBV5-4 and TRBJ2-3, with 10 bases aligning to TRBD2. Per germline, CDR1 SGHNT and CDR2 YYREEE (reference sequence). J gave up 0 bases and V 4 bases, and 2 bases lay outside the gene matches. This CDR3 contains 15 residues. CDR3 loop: CASSQTSGSTDTQYF. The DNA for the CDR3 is TGTGCCAGCAGCCAGACTAGCGGGAGCACAGATACGCAGTATTTT.

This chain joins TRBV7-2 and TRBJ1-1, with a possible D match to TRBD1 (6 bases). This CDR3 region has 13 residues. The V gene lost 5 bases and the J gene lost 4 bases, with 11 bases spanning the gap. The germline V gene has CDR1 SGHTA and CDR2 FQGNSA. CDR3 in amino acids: CASSPSRGTEAFF. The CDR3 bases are TGTGCCAGCAGCCCCTCCAGGGGCACTGAAGCTTTCTTT.

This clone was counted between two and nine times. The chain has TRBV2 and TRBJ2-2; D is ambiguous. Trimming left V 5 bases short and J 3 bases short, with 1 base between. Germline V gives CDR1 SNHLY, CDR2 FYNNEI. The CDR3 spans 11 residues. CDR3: CASSYTGELFF. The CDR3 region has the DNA TGTGCCAGCAGTTACACCGGGGAGCTGTTTTTT.

CDR3 coding DNA: TGTGCCAGCAGTTACACGCCCTCGGCTTCGATAGGCGAGCAGTACTTC. Its translation: CASSYTPSASIGEQYF. J is TRBJ2-7 and V is TRBV6-6; the D is unclear. Germline values: CDR1 MNHNY, CDR2 SVGAGI (reference sequence). The CDR3 is 16 residues long. Trimming left V 2 bases short and J 6 bases short, with 20 bases between.

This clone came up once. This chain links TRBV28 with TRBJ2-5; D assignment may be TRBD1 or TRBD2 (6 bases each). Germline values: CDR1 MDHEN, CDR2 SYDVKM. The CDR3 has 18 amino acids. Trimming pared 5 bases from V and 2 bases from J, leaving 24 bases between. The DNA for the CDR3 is TGTGCCAGCAGTCCCCTCCTCAGGGGTTTGGGGGGACAAGAGACCCAGTACTTC. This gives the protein CASSPLLRGLGGQETQYF.

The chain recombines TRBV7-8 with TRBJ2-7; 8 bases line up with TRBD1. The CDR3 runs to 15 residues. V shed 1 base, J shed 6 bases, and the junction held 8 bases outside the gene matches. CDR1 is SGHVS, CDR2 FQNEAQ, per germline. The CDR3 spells CASSLVGQGRSEQYF. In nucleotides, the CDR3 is TGTGCCAGCAGCTTAGTAGGACAGGGACGGAGCGAGCAGTACTTC.

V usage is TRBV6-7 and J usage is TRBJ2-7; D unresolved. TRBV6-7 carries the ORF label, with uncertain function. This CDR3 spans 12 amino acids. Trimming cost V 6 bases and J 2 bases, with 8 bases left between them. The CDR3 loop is CASSRDTYEQYF. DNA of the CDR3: TGTGCCAGCAGCAGAGACACCTACGAGCAGTACTTC.

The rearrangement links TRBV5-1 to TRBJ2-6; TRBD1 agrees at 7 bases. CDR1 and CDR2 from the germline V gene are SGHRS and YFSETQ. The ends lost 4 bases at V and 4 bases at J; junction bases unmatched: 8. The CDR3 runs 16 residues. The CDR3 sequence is CASSKATGTGANVLTF. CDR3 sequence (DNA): TGCGCCAGCAGCAAGGCGACAGGGACCGGGGCCAACGTCCTGACTTTC.

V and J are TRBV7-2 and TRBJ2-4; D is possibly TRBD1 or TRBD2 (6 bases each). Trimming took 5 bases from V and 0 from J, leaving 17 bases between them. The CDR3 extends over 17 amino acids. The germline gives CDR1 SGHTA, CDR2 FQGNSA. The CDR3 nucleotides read TGTGCCAGCAGCCCATCCTCGGGGGCTATAGCCAAAAACATTCAGTACTTC. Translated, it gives CASSPSSGAIAKNIQYF.

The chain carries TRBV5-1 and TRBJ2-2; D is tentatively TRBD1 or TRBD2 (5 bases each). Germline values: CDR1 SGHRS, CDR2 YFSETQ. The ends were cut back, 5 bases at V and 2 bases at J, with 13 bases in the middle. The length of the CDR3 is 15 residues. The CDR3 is CASRFGTGNTGELFF. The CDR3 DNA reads TGCGCCAGCAGATTCGGGACGGGTAACACCGGGGAGCTGTTTTTT.

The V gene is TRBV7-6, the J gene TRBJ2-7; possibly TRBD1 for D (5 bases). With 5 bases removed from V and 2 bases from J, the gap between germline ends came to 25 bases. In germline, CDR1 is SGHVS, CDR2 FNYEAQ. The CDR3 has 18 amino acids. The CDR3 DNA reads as TGTGCCAGCAGCCCAGCTCACCCCTCAGGATCAGGGACCTACGAGCAGTACTTC. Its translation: CASSPAHPSGSGTYEQYF.

The CDR3 here is CASSPDLGAQETQYF. In nucleotides, the CDR3 is TGTGCCAGCTCACCCGATTTAGGGGCCCAAGAGACCCAGTACTTC. The chain recombines TRBV18 with TRBJ2-5; possibly TRBD1 for D (5 bases). This CDR3 is 15 amino acids long. V lost 3 bases and J lost 1, with 12 bases in between. CDR1 and CDR2 from the germline V gene are KGHSH and LQKENI.

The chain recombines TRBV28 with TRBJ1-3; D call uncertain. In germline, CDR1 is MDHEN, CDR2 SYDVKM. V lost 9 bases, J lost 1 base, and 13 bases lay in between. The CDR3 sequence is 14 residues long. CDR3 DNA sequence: TGTGCCAGTGAGGGAGGGAGGTCTGGAAACACCATATATTTT. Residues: CASEGGRSGNTIYF.

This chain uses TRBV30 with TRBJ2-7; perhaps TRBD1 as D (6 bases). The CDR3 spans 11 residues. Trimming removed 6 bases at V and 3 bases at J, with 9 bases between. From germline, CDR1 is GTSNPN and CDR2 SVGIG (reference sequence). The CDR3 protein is CACHRDYEQYF. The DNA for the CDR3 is TGTGCCTGCCACAGGGACTACGAGCAGTACTTC.